The 28 T cell receptor beta chains presented below share a single source sample, sequenced in a study of metastatic and nonmetastatic thyroid tumors. Via MiXCR, TCRdb re-called the PCR reads. The sample has about 21,000 clones; around 28% are singletons. No treatment of any kind had been given to any patient before thyroid surgery. What was sequenced was blood. These receptors were collected from a female donor with papillary thyroid cancer or a benign thyroid nodule (not recorded which). Some clones in this sample may be carry-over from other donors' samples.

V gene TRBV11-2 combines with J gene TRBJ2-2; weak D call: TRBD1 (6 bases). V was cut by 5 bases and J by 0 bases, with 13 bases left in between. The CDR3 runs to 16 residues. Germline values: CDR1 SGHAT, CDR2 FQNNGV. The CDR3 is CASSPWGRANTGELFF. The DNA of the CDR3 is TGTGCCAGCAGCCCCTGGGGGCGAGCGAACACCGGGGAGCTGTTTTTT.

The J gene is TRBJ2-1, the V gene TRBV7-8; 11 nucleotides match TRBD2. The CDR3 has 15 amino acids. The germline V gene has CDR1 SGHVS and CDR2 FQNEAQ. Trimming took 5 bases from V and 6 from J; bases not matched to a gene: 6. The CDR3 DNA reads as TGTGCCAGCAGCCCGGGACTAGCGGACTTCAATGAGCAGTTCTTC. Encoded protein: CASSPGLADFNEQFF.

This clone has a count of ten or more. This rearrangement joins TRBV29-1 to TRBJ2-1; D assignment may be TRBD1 or TRBD2 (5 bases each). V was clipped by 4 bases and J by 0 bases, with 10 bases between them. The CDR3 extends over 14 amino acids. The germline V gene has CDR1 SQVTM and CDR2 ANQGSEA. Written as DNA, the CDR3 is TGCAGCGTTGGGGGACGGTACTCCTACAATGAGCAGTTCTTC. Its translation: CSVGGRYSYNEQFF.

This clone was found a few times. This rearrangement joins TRBV10-1 to TRBJ2-1; tentative D call: TRBD1 (6 bases). Trimming pared 3 bases from V and 0 bases from J, leaving 12 bases between. CDR1 and CDR2 from the germline V gene are WNHNN and SYGVQD (reference sequence). This CDR3 spans 16 amino acids. CDR3 coding DNA: TGCGCCAGCAGTGAATTGCAGGGGATCTCCTACAATGAGCAGTTCTTC. It encodes CASSELQGISYNEQFF.

By sample fraction, this clone is medium-sized (0.01 to 0.1%). The J gene is TRBJ1-5, the V gene TRBV7-8, with unresolved D. CDR1 is SGHVS and CDR2 is FQNEAQ in the germline V gene. V lost 1 base and J lost 4, with 11 bases in between. The CDR3 runs to 15 residues. CDR3 DNA sequence: TGTGCCAGCAGCTTAGGAGTCACGGGGAATCAGCCCCAGCATTTT. Translation: CASSLGVTGNQPQHF.

The chain joins TRBV27 to TRBJ2-2; 7 bases are shared with TRBD1. Trimming removed 3 bases from V and 4 bases from J; junction bases left unmatched: 14. CDR3 size: 18 residues. The germline V gene has CDR1 MNHEY and CDR2 SMNVEV (reference sequence). The CDR3 is CASSFVHGSGGPTGELFF. The CDR3 region has the DNA TGTGCCAGCAGTTTTGTTCATGGGTCAGGGGGACCCACCGGGGAGCTGTTTTTT.

By proportion, this clone is medium-sized (0.01 to 0.1%). The gene calls are TRBV7-2 and TRBJ2-7; D gene uncertain. CDR3 length: 14 amino acids. V lost 0 bases, J lost 5 bases, and 11 bases lay in between. Germline CDR1 reads SGHTA; CDR2 reads FQGNSA. The CDR3: CASSLARGADEQYF. In DNA form, the CDR3 reads TGTGCCAGCAGCTTAGCGCGTGGAGCTGACGAGCAGTACTTC.

At least ten counts were recorded for this clone. This rearrangement joins TRBV10-2 to TRBJ2-7; TRBD2 aligns across 9 bases. The junction had 9 bases not matched to a gene; V was cut back by 6 bases and J by 3 bases. Germline-derived CDR1 and CDR2 are WSHSY and SAAADI. This CDR3 region has 15 residues. The CDR3 coding sequence is TGCGCCAGCAGCAGGCCAAGCGGGAGGAGCTACGAGCAGTACTTC. This codes for CASSRPSGRSYEQYF.

This clone has a single count. The chain recombines TRBV14 with TRBJ2-7, with unresolved D. Germline CDR1 reads SGHDN; CDR2 reads FVKESK. Trimming took 3 bases from V and 0 from J, leaving 6 bases between them. This CDR3 contains 13 residues. The CDR3 is CASSQGYSYEQYF. The CDR3 DNA reads TGTGCCAGCAGCCAGGGATACTCCTACGAGCAGTACTTC.

This clone has only a few counts. V gene TRBV12-5 combines with J gene TRBJ2-7; D possibly corresponds to TRBD2 (7 bases). This CDR3 region has 15 residues. V shed 5 bases and J shed 7 bases, with 21 bases lying between them. The germline CDR1 and CDR2 sequences are LGHNT and FRNRAP. CDR3 sequence: CASGPAGGGAKEQYF. The CDR3, as DNA: TGTGCTAGTGGTCCCGCCGGAGGGGGGGCGAAAGAGCAGTACTTC.

This clone came up many times. The gene calls are TRBV6-5 and TRBJ2-1; the match to TRBD2 covers 10 bases. The CDR3 loop spans 17 amino acids. Germline assignment: CDR1 MNHEY and CDR2 SVGAGI. V lost 5 bases, J lost 1 base, and 8 bases stayed unmatched. For the CDR3, the DNA is TGTGCCAGCAGTCGGGTTAGCGGGGGGCCTTCCTACAATGAGCAGTTCTTC. Translation gives CASSRVSGGPSYNEQFF.

Sample share makes this clone medium-sized (0.01 to 0.1%). This sequence joins TRBV12-5 and TRBJ2-2; the match to TRBD2 covers 15 bases. Germline V gene lookup returns CDR1 LGHNT and CDR2 FRNRAP. There are 20 residues in the CDR3. The junction had 9 bases not matched to a gene; V was cut back by 4 bases and J by 0 bases. The CDR3 here is CASGSPGLAGGRANTGELFF. CDR3 DNA sequence: TGTGCTAGTGGTTCTCCGGGACTAGCGGGGGGTCGCGCGAACACCGGGGAGCTGTTTTTT.

The gene calls are TRBV20-1 and TRBJ2-7, with 7 bases aligning to TRBD1. V was clipped by 4 bases and J by 0 bases; unmatched bases: 12. Germline lookup yields CDR1 DFQATT and CDR2 SNEGSKA (reference sequence). The CDR3 is made up of 16 amino acids. The CDR3: CSATSPAGGSSYEQYF. The CDR3 DNA is TGCAGTGCTACATCCCCGGCAGGGGGAAGCTCCTACGAGCAGTACTTC.

V usage is TRBV20-1 and J usage is TRBJ1-2; 9 nucleotides line up with TRBD1. Trimming removed 5 bases from V and 7 bases from J; junction bases left unmatched: 8. CDR3 length: 13 residues. Germline V gene lookup returns CDR1 DFQATT and CDR2 SNEGSKA (reference sequence). The CDR3 sequence: CSAYYRGLVGYTF. The DNA of the CDR3 is TGCAGTGCTTATTACAGGGGGCTCGTTGGCTACACCTTC.

V and J are TRBV19 and TRBJ2-5; the D is unclear. The germline gives CDR1 LNHDA, CDR2 SQIVND (reference sequence). The CDR3 contains 14 residues. Deletions cut 6 bases from V and 2 bases from J, with 13 bases between. The CDR3 protein is CASSPPGSQETQYF. The CDR3 coding sequence is TGTGCCAGTAGCCCCCCAGGTTCTCAAGAGACCCAGTACTTC.

This chain connects TRBV5-1 to TRBJ1-6, with 7 bases fitting TRBD1. Trimming at V came to 4 bases and at J to 0 bases, leaving 4 bases not matched to a gene. This CDR3 is built from 16 residues. Germline CDR1 reads SGHRS; CDR2 reads YFSETQ. CDR3 DNA: TGCGCCAGCAGCCCACAGGGGAGCTCCTATAATTCACCCCTCCACTTT. Protein: CASSPQGSSYNSPLHF.

This clone was observed at least ten times. The V gene is TRBV6-2 or TRBV6-3, the J gene TRBJ2-7, with D unclear. CDR1 is MNHEY and CDR2 is SVGEGT in the germline V gene. This CDR3 is built from 15 residues. The V and J ends lost 6 bases and 1 base respectively, with 16 bases between them. The CDR3 here is CASSYGLGPSYEQYF. The CDR3 DNA is TGTGCCAGCAGCTACGGTTTGGGCCCGTCCTACGAGCAGTACTTC.

This clone was counted between two and nine times. The V gene is TRBV12-3 or TRBV12-4, the J gene TRBJ1-2; D is uncertain. CDR3 length equals 13 residues. The V and J ends lost 1 base and 6 bases respectively, with 9 bases between them. CDR3 loop: CASSLGSRNGYTF. For the CDR3, the DNA is TGTGCCAGCAGTTTAGGGTCTCGGAATGGCTACACCTTC.

This clone has a handful of counts. V gene TRBV12-3 or TRBV12-4 combines with J gene TRBJ2-1; D is undetermined. The CDR3 extends over 12 amino acids. V shed 7 bases and J shed 13 bases, with 17 bases lying between them. In DNA form, the CDR3 reads TGTGCCAGCACCCCGGGTGAGGACCCCCAGTTCTTC. Encoded protein: CASTPGEDPQFF.

By share, this clone counts as medium-sized (0.01 to 0.1%). This rearrangement joins TRBV20-1 to TRBJ1-5, with D perhaps TRBD1 (6 bases). The CDR3 has 15 amino acids. Trimming removed 1 base at V and 5 bases at J, with 15 bases between. Per germline, CDR1 DFQATT and CDR2 SNEGSKA (reference sequence). The CDR3 loop is CSARGTRGGYQPQHF. The CDR3 coding sequence is TGCAGTGCTAGAGGGACCAGGGGTGGATATCAGCCCCAGCATTTT.

This clone qualifies as medium-sized. This rearrangement joins TRBV28 to TRBJ2-2, with TRBD2 matching over 10 bases. The length of the CDR3 is 18 residues. Germline loops: CDR1 MDHEN, CDR2 SYDVKM. V trimming: 7 bases; J trimming: 5 bases; junction bases outside the gene matches: 16. The DNA of the CDR3 is TGTGCCAGCAAGTACGCGCTGTCTAGCGGGAGAAGAACCGGGGAGCTGTTTTTT. Amino acids: CASKYALSSGRRTGELFF. The entire variable domain, with the rest obtained from reference TRBV28 and TRBJ2-2, is as follows: DVKVTQSSRYLVKRTGEKVFLECVQDMDHENMFWYRQDPGLGLRLIYFSYDVKMKEKGDIPEGYSVSREKKERFSLILESASTNQTSMYLCASKYALSSGRRTGELFFGEGSRLTVL.

This clone has at least ten counts. The V gene is TRBV27, the J gene TRBJ2-7, with 8 nucleotides matching TRBD1. Germline CDR1 reads MNHEY; CDR2 reads SMNVEV (reference sequence). The CDR3 has 14 amino acids. V lost 6 bases, J lost 0 bases, and 4 bases stayed unmatched. CDR3 nucleotides: TGTGCCAGCAGCGGACAGGGAAGCTCCTACGAGCAGTACTTC. Translated: CASSGQGSSYEQYF.

Many counts were recorded for this clone. The chain joins TRBV6-2 or TRBV6-3 to TRBJ1-1; no definite D call. V dropped 6 bases and J dropped 2 bases, with 13 bases sitting between them. Per germline, CDR1 MNHEY and CDR2 SVGEGT. The CDR3 length is 14 residues. The CDR3 sequence: CASSLTPGNTEAFF. For the CDR3, the DNA is TGTGCCAGCAGCCTAACACCGGGTAACACTGAAGCTTTCTTT.

The chain couples TRBV18 to TRBJ2-7; TRBD2 might be the D (5 bases). The CDR3 has 15 amino acids. V lost 6 bases and J 2 bases, leaving 17 bases between the germline ends. The germline V gene encodes CDR1 KGHSH and CDR2 LQKENI. The chain's CDR3 is CASSQGTGSPYEQYF. In DNA, the CDR3 is TGTGCCAGCTCCCAAGGAACGGGAAGTCCCTACGAGCAGTACTTC.

This clone was counted many times. The J gene is TRBJ2-1, the V gene TRBV29-1; tentatively, D is TRBD1 or TRBD2 (6 bases each). The CDR3 spans 11 residues. Germline CDR1 and CDR2: SQVTM and ANQGSEA. V gave up 3 bases and J gave up 8 bases, with 8 bases separating them. The CDR3 DNA is TGCAGCGTTGAGGGGGGCCATGAGCAGTTCTTC. Protein sequence: CSVEGGHEQFF.

V usage is TRBV7-2 and J usage is TRBJ2-7; possible D gene TRBD1, 6 bases. CDR3 size: 15 residues. V was clipped by 1 base and J by 7 bases, with 17 bases between them. CDR1 and CDR2 from the germline V gene are SGHTA and FQGNSA. CDR3 amino acids: CASSLVGLAQGEQYF. DNA of the CDR3: TGTGCCAGCAGCTTAGTTGGGCTGGCCCAGGGGGAGCAGTACTTC.

V is TRBV19 and J is TRBJ1-1; weak D call: TRBD1 (5 bases). The CDR3 has 13 amino acids. V was shortened by 6 bases and J by 4 bases, with 12 bases between the two germline ends. CDR1 and CDR2 (germline): LNHDA, SQIVND (reference sequence). CDR3 sequence: CASSLRVGTEAFF. The CDR3 region has the DNA TGTGCCAGTAGCCTCAGGGTTGGCACTGAAGCTTTCTTT.

The chain links TRBV5-1 to TRBJ2-7; D uncertain. The V and J ends lost 4 bases and 3 bases respectively, with 14 bases between them. The CDR3 runs to 14 residues. CDR1 is SGHRS, CDR2 YFSETQ, per germline. DNA of the CDR3: TGCGCCAGCAGCCCACAGCCCCCTGGCTACGAGCAGTACTTC. Encoded protein: CASSPQPPGYEQYF.